These 20 T cell receptor beta chains came from one sample sequenced in a study of blood T cells in healthy people across ages. Together with a sample-barcoded 5' primer, a J-beta primer mix was included in a second PCR lasting about 6 to 11 cycles. A single record per CDR3 protein comes from TCRdb applying MiXCR to the 5' RACE reads. In the table there are roughly 410,000 distinct CDR3 sequences, about 52% of which are singletons. Sequencing was carried out using blood. Every receptor here comes from a man between 60 and 75 years old in good health.

The chain carries TRBV4-2 and TRBJ2-5, with TRBD1 identical over 9 bases. Near its end, the DNA agrees better with TRBJ2-7, so the J call may be wrong. The germline CDR1 and CDR2 sequences are LGHNA and YNFKEQ. The CDR3 loop spans 16 amino acids. The CDR3 sequence: CASSQGLGQGDYEQYF. For the CDR3, the DNA is TGTGCCAGCAGCCAAGGATTGGGACAGGGAGACTACGAGCAGTACTTC.

CDR3 in DNA: TGTGCCATCAGTGAAACAGAGGGCTCTGGGGCCAACGTCCTGACTTTC. Protein: CAISETEGSGANVLTF. This sequence joins TRBV10-3 and TRBJ2-6; D is perhaps TRBD2 (5 bases). The CDR3 extends over 16 amino acids. V was shortened by 3 bases and J by 0 bases, with 9 bases between the two germline ends. From germline, CDR1 is ENHRY and CDR2 SYGVKD.

The chain recombines TRBV6-5 with TRBJ2-6, with 10 nucleotides matching TRBD2. V was pared by 4 bases and J by 0 bases, with 3 bases of the junction left unmatched. The length of the CDR3 is 17 residues. Germline V gene data show CDR1 as MNHEY and CDR2 as SVGAGI. The CDR3 loop reads CASSSGTSVSGANVLTF. DNA of the CDR3: TGTGCCAGCAGTTCCGGGACTAGCGTCTCTGGGGCCAACGTCCTGACTTTC.

This clonotype was seen only a few times. The rearrangement links TRBV7-2 to TRBJ2-7, with D unresolved. Germline-derived CDR1 and CDR2 are SGHTA and FQGNSA. Between the trimmed V and J ends, which lost 5 bases and 4 bases, there was a span of 18 bases. The CDR3 runs to 15 residues. CDR3 in amino acids: CASSPPAARSYEQYF. The CDR3 nucleotides read TGTGCCAGCAGCCCCCCCGCTGCCCGCTCATACGAGCAGTACTTC. Using reference TRBV7-2 and TRBJ2-7 for the parts outside the CDR3, the full variable domain is GAGVSQSPSNKVTEKGKDVELRCDPISGHTALYWYRQSLGQGLEFLIYFQGNSAPDKSGLPSDRFSAERTGGSVSTLTIQRTQQEDSAVYLCASSPPAARSYEQYFGPGTRLTVT.

There are many counts of this clonotype. This chain connects TRBV4-3 to TRBJ2-1; no clear D. Looked up from germline, CDR1 is LGHNA and CDR2 is YSLEER. CDR3 length equals 15 residues. V lost 0 bases to trimming and J lost 5 bases, with 11 bases between them. CDR3 bases: TGCGCCAGCAGCCAAGATGTTGGCAACAACAATGAGCAGTTCTTC. This encodes CASSQDVGNNNEQFF.

The J gene is TRBJ1-2, the V gene TRBV5-1; 9 bases are a match to TRBD1. The CDR3 has 15 amino acids. Germline CDR1 is SGHRS and CDR2 is YFSETQ. V trimming: 2 bases; J trimming: 2 bases; junction bases outside the gene matches: 4. The CDR3 region has the DNA TGCGCCAGCAGCTTCGGACAGGGGCGAAACTATGGCTACACCTTC. Translated, it gives CASSFGQGRNYGYTF.

V is TRBV18 and J is TRBJ2-7, with 7 positions matching TRBD2. Germline loops: CDR1 KGHSH, CDR2 LQKENI. CDR3 size: 15 residues. The J segment lost 1 base and the V segment lost 5 bases, leaving 8 bases of the junction unmatched. This CDR3 is CASSTGGRVSYEQYF. The CDR3 nucleotides are TGTGCCAGCTCAACAGGTGGGAGGGTATCCTACGAGCAGTACTTC.

Many counts were recorded for this clonotype. Compared with germline, one end of the junction differs, possibly owing to a read error. The chain's CDR3 is CASSLGNREGTQYF. DNA for the CDR3: TGTGCTAGCAGCTTAGGGAACAGGGAAGGGACCCAGTACTTC. This chain links TRBV7-7 with TRBJ2-5; D may be TRBD1 (6 bases). The CDR3 length is 14 residues. Germline V gene sequence: CDR1 SSHAT, CDR2 FNYEAQ (reference sequence).

The chain employs TRBV20-1 and TRBJ1-6; possible D gene TRBD1, 6 bases. CDR1 and CDR2 (germline): DFQATT, SNEGSKA (reference sequence). V was pared by 4 bases and J by 5 bases, with 9 bases between. CDR3 length: 13 residues. The DNA for the CDR3 is TGCAGTGCTACGGACAGTCATAATTCACCCCTCCACTTT. This translates into CSATDSHNSPLHF.

The V call is TRBV29-1, the J call TRBJ2-3; 7 positions match TRBD1. V lost 8 bases, J lost 0 bases, and 5 bases stayed unmatched. Germline values: CDR1 SQVTM, CDR2 ANQGSEA. This CDR3 is built from 13 residues. CDR3 residues: CSMGQTSTDTQYF. The CDR3 nucleotides read TGCAGCATGGGACAGACAAGCACAGATACGCAGTATTTT.

As to this clonotype: A read error may account for a junction end that differs from germline. The chain recombines TRBV7-7 with TRBJ2-1; maybe TRBD2 (6 bases). The CDR3 totals 15 residues. Germline V gives CDR1 SSHAT, CDR2 FNYEAQ (reference sequence). The CDR3 nucleotides are TGTGCTAGCAGCTCCCGGACGGGGGATTGGAATGAGCAGTTCTTC. Translating it yields CASSSRTGDWNEQFF. The variable domain in full, with the rest retrieved from reference TRBV7-7 and TRBJ2-1, is GAGVSQSPRYKVTKRGQDVTLRCDPISSHATLYWYQQALGQGPEFLTYFNYEAQPDKSGLPSDRFSAERPEGSISTLTIQRTEQRDSAMYRCASSSRTGDWNEQFFGPGTRLTVL.

As to this clonotype: A junction boundary mismatches the germline segment, possibly from a read error. The gene calls are TRBV7-2 and TRBJ2-5; the D gene is possibly TRBD1 (5 bases). CDR1 and CDR2 from the germline V gene are SGHTA and FQGNSA. The CDR3 has 14 residues. CDR3 DNA sequence: TGTGTCAGCAGCTTAGCAGGGTACCAAGAGACCCAGTACTTC. Translation: CVSSLAGYQETQYF.

V usage is TRBV7-2 and J usage is TRBJ2-7; D uncertain. Trimming stripped 5 bases from V and 7 bases from J, with 18 bases between. The CDR3 has 14 residues. Germline V CDR1 and CDR2: SGHTA, FQGNSA. CDR3 coding DNA: TGTGCCAGCAGCCCTGACTCCTTCACTATGGAGCAGTACTTC. As protein: CASSPDSFTMEQYF.

The J gene is TRBJ2-5, the V gene TRBV5-1; TRBD2 might be the D (5 bases). In germline, CDR1 is SGHRS, CDR2 YFSETQ. Trimming removed 2 bases from V and 11 bases from J, with 16 bases in between. The CDR3 totals 13 residues. The CDR3 sequence: CASSFGSPPRQYF. Written as DNA, the CDR3 is TGCGCCAGCAGCTTTGGGAGTCCTCCTAGACAGTACTTC.

At least ten counts were recorded for this clonotype. This chain connects TRBV10-3 to TRBJ2-1; D remains unclear. The length of the CDR3 is 12 residues. V was clipped by 0 bases and J by 8 bases, with 5 bases between them. Germline CDR1 and CDR2: ENHRY and SYGVKD. Here the CDR3 reads CAISESGYEQFF. CDR3 nucleotides: TGTGCCATCAGTGAGTCCGGGTATGAGCAGTTCTTC.

This rearrangement joins TRBV5-1 to TRBJ2-1; 7 bases are a match to TRBD2. The DNA end is a closer match to TRBJ2-7, so the J assignment may be wrong. Germline V gene lookup returns CDR1 SGHRS and CDR2 YFSETQ. CDR3 size: 15 residues. The CDR3 DNA reads as TGCGCCAGCAGTGATGCGGGAGACTCCTACAATGAGCAGTACTTC. Its translation: CASSDAGDSYNEQYF.

This sequence joins TRBV20-1 and TRBJ2-5; 8 nucleotides agree with TRBD2. CDR1 is DFQATT, CDR2 SNEGSKA, per germline (reference sequence). CDR3 length: 15 amino acids. J lost 1 base, V lost 4 bases, and 8 bases had no gene match. As DNA, the CDR3 is TGCAGTGCTACCAGCGGGAGTCCCCTCCAAGAGACCCAGTACTTC. Translation: CSATSGSPLQETQYF.

This clonotype was counted a few times. V is TRBV14 and J is TRBJ1-6, with D perhaps TRBD1 (5 bases). The CDR3 length is 19 residues. Germline assignment: CDR1 SGHDN and CDR2 FVKESK. Trimming removed 1 base from V and 0 bases from J, with 16 bases in between. The CDR3 reads CASSQGGGRPSSYNSPLHF. The DNA for the CDR3 is TGTGCCAGCAGCCAAGGCGGGGGAAGGCCAAGCTCCTATAATTCACCCCTCCACTTT.

The sample holds many counts of this clonotype. The chain carries TRBV4-1 and TRBJ2-1; TRBD2 matches 7 bases. Germline V lookup: CDR1 MGHRA, CDR2 YSYEKL. The CDR3 consists of 15 residues. V lost 0 bases, J lost 9 bases, and 8 bases stayed unmatched. DNA for the CDR3: TGCGCCAGCAGCCAAGATTCCACTAGCGAGGGTGAGCAGTTCTTC. Protein product: CASSQDSTSEGEQFF.

The rearrangement uses TRBV7-9 and TRBJ2-3, with TRBD1 as a possible D gene (5 bases). This CDR3 spans 13 amino acids. Trimming cost V 11 bases and J 2 bases, with 14 bases left between them. Germline values: CDR1 SEHNR, CDR2 FQNEAQ (reference sequence). The CDR3 DNA sequence: TGTGCCCTCTCGACAGAAAACACAGATACGCAGTATTTT. This codes for CALSTENTDTQYF.